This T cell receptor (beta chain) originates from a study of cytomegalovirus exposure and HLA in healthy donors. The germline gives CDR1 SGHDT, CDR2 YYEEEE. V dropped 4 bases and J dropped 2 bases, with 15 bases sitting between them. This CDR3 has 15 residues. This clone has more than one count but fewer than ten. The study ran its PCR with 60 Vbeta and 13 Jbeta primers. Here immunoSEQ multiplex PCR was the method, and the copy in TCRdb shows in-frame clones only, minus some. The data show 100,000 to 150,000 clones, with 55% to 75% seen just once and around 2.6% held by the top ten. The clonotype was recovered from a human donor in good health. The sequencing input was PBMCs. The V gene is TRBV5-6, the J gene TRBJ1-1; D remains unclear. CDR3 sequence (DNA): TGTGCCAGCAGCCCAAGGTCCGGGTATAACACTGAAGCTTTCTTT. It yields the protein CASSPRSGYNTEAFF.